This T cell receptor (beta chain) was identified in a study of T cell responses to AZD1222 COVID-19 vaccine. As concerns this clone: Its specificity is not known.

Germline assignment: CDR1 SGDLS and CDR2 YYNGEE. J lost 5 bases, V lost 2 bases, and 7 bases had no gene match. This CDR3 has 14 residues. Study-wide points: AZD1222 recipients seropositive at baseline numbered only six or seven. Repertoire samples came only from after the peak T cell response. In the spike-specific TCR repertoire, nearly half reportedly target unmutated variant regions.

TCRdb's copy holds only in-frame clones and misses some; the assay was immunoSEQ multiplex PCR. The sample includes approximately 270,000 clones, roughly 93% seen only once; the top ten take 0.5% to 0.65%. Samples with a second dose at about 4 or about 12 weeks were pooled together. The clonotype originates from an adult who received the AZD1222 COVID-19 vaccine. The chain is built from TRBV9 and TRBJ2-7; 7 positions match TRBD2. The source was peripheral blood, collected 28 days after the second AZD1222 dose. The CDR3 DNA is TGTGCCAGCAGCGTCAGGACTAGTACCCACGAGCAGTACTTC. Amino acids: CASSVRTSTHEQYF.